This TCR beta chain was identified during a study of neurological immune-mediated disorders (dated by TCRdb to the late 2010s). In terms of the full investigation: Of the approximately 34 multiple sclerosis patients, roughly 30 had relapsing-remitting MS and 3 had secondary progressive MS. The cohort comprised 65 to 75 subjects: some 15 HAM/TSP patients, some 35 multiple sclerosis patients and 20 healthy controls. The study compared peripheral blood TCR-beta repertoires of HTLV-I-associated myelopathy (HAM/TSP) patients, multiple sclerosis patients and healthy controls using UMI-based sequencing. Alongside PBMC samples, the set of 80 to 130 TCR-beta libraries contained longitudinal samples, technical triplicates, and paired CD4+ and CD8+ T-cell subsets that had been sorted.

cDNA was synthesized by template-switch 5'RACE using a primer with a 10-nucleotide random unique molecular identifier that tagged each TCR transcript. Every sequencing run yielded over 190 million TCR-beta sequences covering 15-18 subjects. The RNeasy kit was used to extract total RNA. TCR-beta VDJ regions were amplified with primers for the TCR constant region and the 5'RACE anchor, using the KAPA Real-time Library Amplification kit. A first PCR added sample indexes and Illumina adaptors, after which a second PCR increased the library yield. After Ampure bead purification, the TCR product of roughly 650 bp was size-selected on a 2% E-gel SizeSelection system. Before pooling, library quality was assessed on a Bioanalyzer, concentration was determined with Qubit, and library quantification was performed with the Kapa Library Quantification kit. Libraries were sequenced paired-end 2 x 150 bp on an Illumina HiSeq 2500. To increase sequence diversity, roughly 24-32% phiX was spiked into each library pool. Per the source publication's procedure: The UMI-based MiGEC pipeline processed quality-filtered reads and removed over 90% of raw TCR sequences during error correction. IMGT germline references were used for alignment of VDJ genes, and clonotypes were defined by a unique CDR3 amino acid sequence together with V-J genes. Clonal expansion, Shannon diversity and CDR3 relatedness (CalcPairwiseDistances, ClusterSamples) were evaluated with VDJtools, and phylogenetic trees were built with CLCbio workbench. Clones with at least 8 unique UMIs were defined as expanded, with this threshold being based on coefficient-of-variation modelling across technical triplicates. TCRdb handled the public reads itself, with Q25 trimming in fastp and clone calling in MiXCR, and kept productive beta chains. CDR3 protein sequences are deduplicated, and each keeps its most common genes and DNA. For this entry, the V and J calls and clone size follow TCRdb and not the study's own pipeline. For this sample there are about 120,000 distinct CDR3 sequences; about 3.2% appear just once. 1% to 1.5% of the sample is held by the ten biggest clonotypes.

Unsorted PBMC libraries were generated from 2 million PBMCs stored in RNAlater at -80 °C until RNA extraction. Multiple sclerosis patients were enrolled in a US clinical protocol evaluating disease progression by magnetic resonance imaging. Peripheral blood was subjected to Ficoll-Hypaque density gradient centrifugation to isolate PBMCs, which were then cryopreserved in liquid nitrogen. The CDR3, from cysteine to phenylalanine, totals 16 residues. Solely the CDR3 DNA is kept, with 48 bases framed from the first base. V has 0 bases trimmed and J has 0 bases trimmed; junction bases matching no gene number 1. Reading the germline V gene gives CDR1 SGDLS and CDR2 YYNGEE. This clonotype showed up many times. Its antigen is still unknown. No per-base quality is available; no much larger clone lies one base away. General conclusions and limits of the study: In a phylogenetic analysis, the repertoires of 18 out of 34 MS patients fell into a single cluster of related CDR3 sequences, pointing to a possible signature at the repertoire level. No association of the MS cluster with clinical or MRI features was observed, and the need for larger cohorts was stated by the authors. Across subjects, expanded clones never shared an identical CDR3 amino acid sequence, which suggests that the TCR-beta repertoires in every group were private. TCR clonal expansion was greatest in HAM/TSP patients and smallest in MS patients, who ranked below even healthy controls.

This clonotype originated in a woman aged 25 to 39 with multiple sclerosis. The material sequenced was PBMCs. The rearranged segments are TRBV9 and TRBJ2-2; TRBD1 lines up with 8 middle nucleotides. The DNA reads TGTGCCAGCAGCGTAGGACAGGGGCCGAACACCGGGGAGCTGTTTTTT. It encodes CASSVGQGPNTGELFF.